This T cell receptor beta chain was found in a study of T cell repertoires in cytomegalovirus infection. Background on the study: Public TCR beta signatures were indicative of both CMV infection and a matching HLA type. Study-wide findings and caveats: The cumulative frequency of public TCR beta families identified carriers of CMV plus the relevant HLA. Within the response measured ex vivo, HLA-C-restricted CMV-specific TCR beta clonotypes were dominant.

The CDR3 covers 14 residues. V shed 3 bases and J shed 1 base, with 6 bases lying between them. CDR1 is LGHNA and CDR2 is YSLEER in the germline V gene. TCRdb reprocessed the reads via MiXCR and lists one record per CDR3 protein. The repertoire holds fewer than 300,000 distinct CDR3 sequences, roughly 25% seen once, with about 14% in the top ten. Concerning this clonotype itself: The antigen is undetermined.

The sample taken for sequencing was PBMCs. This clonotype originated in a human donor in good health (CMV status not recorded). Some clones in this sample may be carry-over from other donors' samples. The V and J genes are TRBV4-3 and TRBJ2-2; no clear D. CDR3 amino acids: CASSHFENTGELFF. CDR3 coding DNA: TGCGCCAGCAGCCACTTTGAGAACACCGGGGAGCTGTTTTTT.